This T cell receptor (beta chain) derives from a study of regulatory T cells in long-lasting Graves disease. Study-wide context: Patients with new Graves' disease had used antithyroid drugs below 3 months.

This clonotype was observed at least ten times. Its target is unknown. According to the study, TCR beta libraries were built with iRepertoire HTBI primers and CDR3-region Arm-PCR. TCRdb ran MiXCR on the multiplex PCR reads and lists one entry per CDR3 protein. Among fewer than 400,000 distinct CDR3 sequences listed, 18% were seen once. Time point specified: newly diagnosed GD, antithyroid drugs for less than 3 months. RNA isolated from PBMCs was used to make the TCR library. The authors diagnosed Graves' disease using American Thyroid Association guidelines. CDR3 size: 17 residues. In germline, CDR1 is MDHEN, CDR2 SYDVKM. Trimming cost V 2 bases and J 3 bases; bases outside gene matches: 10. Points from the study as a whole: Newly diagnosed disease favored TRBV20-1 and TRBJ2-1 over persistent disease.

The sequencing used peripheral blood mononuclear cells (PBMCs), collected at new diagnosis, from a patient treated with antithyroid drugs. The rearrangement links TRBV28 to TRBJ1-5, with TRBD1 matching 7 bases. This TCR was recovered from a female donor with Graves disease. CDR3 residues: CASSLLEHGTVNQPQHF. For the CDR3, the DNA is TGTGCCAGCAGTTTACTAGAGCACGGGACAGTCAATCAGCCCCAGCATTTT.